This T cell receptor (beta chain) was retrieved from a study of T cell responses to AZD1222 COVID-19 vaccine. Study-wide results and caveats: A reported finding is that nearly half of spike-specific TCRs target unmutated variant regions. At baseline, seropositivity was found in only a handful of AZD1222 recipients.

This clone has just a few counts. The antigen is not known. Analysis merged second doses at about 4 or about 12 weeks. This CDR3 is 18 amino acids long. Germline lookup yields CDR1 SGHRS and CDR2 YFSETQ. V lost 2 bases and J lost 1; bases outside the gene matches: 11. Method: immunoSEQ multiplex PCR; TCRdb's copy keeps in-frame clones and lacks some. The repertoire has about 160,000 clones, around nine tenths of them found once; the top ten carry 4% to 4.5%. The source material was peripheral blood, sampled 28 days after the second AZD1222 dose. The chain combines TRBV5-1 with TRBJ1-1, with 10 positions matching TRBD1. The clonotype originates from an adult who received the AZD1222 COVID-19 vaccine. CDR3 protein: CASSFPSGQGTKNTEAFF. In DNA, the CDR3 is TGCGCCAGCAGCTTCCCATCGGGACAGGGGACAAAGAACACTGAAGCTTTCTTT.